These T cell receptor beta chains were read from a single sample in a study of T cell repertoires in aging, cancer and after chemotherapy. TCRdb re-called the multiplex PCR reads through MiXCR, storing one row per CDR3 protein. Altogether about 9,000 distinct CDR3 sequences are present, 20% to 30% being singletons, with the ten largest covering around 15%. Sequencing was done on a sample of blood. These receptors were obtained from a human donor with a blood cancer. The donor label of this sample is uncertain. Each CDR3 is given with its conserved first and last residue. A D gene is named only where the DNA matches it firmly. Where a row states a size, it is once, few, many or the class of an expanded clone; other rows omit it.

d_call j_call clone_size cdr3_length v_call cdr3_aa cdr3_nt
- TRBJ1-2 - 14 TRBV6-6 CASSSTGVVYGYTF TGTGCCAGCAGTTCTACAGGCGTTGTCTATGGCTACACCTTC
- TRBJ1-1 few 14 TRBV12-3/TRBV12-4 CASSFMGGTIEAFF TGTGCCAGCAGTTTTATGGGGGGTACCATAGAAGCTTTCTTT
TRBD2 TRBJ2-1 medium-sized 13 TRBV30 CAWSTSSGTEQFF TGTGCCTGGAGTACCTCTAGCGGGACGGAGCAGTTCTTC
- TRBJ2-3 medium-sized 12 TRBV15 CATSRVGDTQYF TGTGCCACCAGCAGAGTCGGGGATACGCAGTATTTT
- TRBJ2-3 medium-sized 14 TRBV5-4 CASSLRDFADTQYF TGTGCCAGCAGCTTGCGGGACTTCGCGGATACGCAGTATTTT
- TRBJ2-7 medium-sized 13 TRBV19 CASSPQGGYEQYF TGTGCCAGTAGCCCACAGGGGGGGTACGAGCAGTACTTC
- TRBJ2-1 medium-sized 14 TRBV29-1 CSVEGGLQENEQFF TGCAGCGTTGAGGGCGGGCTACAGGAGAATGAGCAGTTCTTC
TRBD2 TRBJ2-3 few 16 TRBV7-6 CASSFSSGRWPDTQYF TGTGCCAGCAGCTTTTCTAGCGGGAGGTGGCCAGATACGCAGTATTTT
- TRBJ2-7 - 13 TRBV12-3/TRBV12-4 CASSLRDLHEQYF TGTGCCAGCAGTTTACGGGATCTCCACGAGCAGTACTTC
TRBD1 TRBJ1-1 few 17 TRBV11-1 CASSVGDRETLNTEAFF TGTGCCAGCAGCGTGGGGGACAGAGAAACTCTGAACACTGAAGCTTTCTTT
- TRBJ2-7 medium-sized 13 TRBV19 CASSPQGLDEQYF TGTGCCAGTAGTCCACAGGGTTTAGACGAGCAGTACTTC
- TRBJ2-4 - 16 TRBV28 CASSVAEGTSKNIQYF TGTGCCAGCAGTGTTGCGGAGGGGACATCCAAAAACATTCAGTACTTC
TRBD2 TRBJ2-5 few 16 TRBV6-4 CASSATVAGGQETQYF TGTGCCAGCAGTGCCACGGTAGCGGGAGGCCAAGAGACCCAGTACTTC
- TRBJ2-1 - 13 TRBV11-3 CASSQGPGNEQFF TGTGCCAGCAGCCAAGGCCCGGGAAATGAGCAGTTCTTC
TRBD2 TRBJ2-1 many 14 TRBV7-6 CASSRGSSYNEQFF TGTGCCAGCTCTCGCGGGAGCTCCTACAATGAGCAGTTCTTC
- TRBJ2-1 - 15 TRBV21-1 CAGGGRSRSYNEQFF TGTGCCGGGGGCGGGAGAAGTCGATCCTACAATGAGCAGTTCTTC